This T cell receptor beta chain was found in a study of cytomegalovirus exposure and HLA in healthy donors. Study information: Earlier sequencing of 150 million to 200 million T cells yielded roughly 120 million unique TCR beta sequences.

PCR was performed using 60 Vbeta and 13 Jbeta primers. Data came from immunoSEQ multiplex PCR; TCRdb stores just in-frame clones and leaves some out. The sample has some 180,000 clones, 82% seen once; the top ten hold over 1.5%. Trimming left V 3 bases short and J 2 bases short, with 10 bases between. Per germline, CDR1 SGHTA and CDR2 FQGNSA. This CDR3 has 14 amino acids. This receptor was identified in a man aged 35-49 years in good health and CMV-seronegative. J is TRBJ2-5 and V is TRBV7-2; D uncertain. The sample comprised PBMCs. In DNA form, the CDR3 reads TGTGCCAGCAGCTTTCGGTCCCGGCAAGAGACCCAGTACTTC. Translating it yields CASSFRSRQETQYF.